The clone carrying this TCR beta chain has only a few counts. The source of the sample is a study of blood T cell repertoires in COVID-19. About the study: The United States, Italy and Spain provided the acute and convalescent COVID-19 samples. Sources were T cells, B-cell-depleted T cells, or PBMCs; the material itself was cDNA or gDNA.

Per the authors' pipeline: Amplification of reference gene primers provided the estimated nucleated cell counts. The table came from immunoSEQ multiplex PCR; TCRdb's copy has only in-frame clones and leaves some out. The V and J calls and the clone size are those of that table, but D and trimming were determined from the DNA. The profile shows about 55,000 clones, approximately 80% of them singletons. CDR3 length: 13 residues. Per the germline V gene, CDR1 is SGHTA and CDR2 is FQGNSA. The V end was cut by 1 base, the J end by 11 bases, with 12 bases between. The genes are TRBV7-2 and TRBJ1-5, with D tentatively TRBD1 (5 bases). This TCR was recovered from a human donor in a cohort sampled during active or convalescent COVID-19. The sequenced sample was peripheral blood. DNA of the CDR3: TGTGCCAGCAGCTTAGATCTAGGGGTTGCCCAGCATTTT. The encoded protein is CASSLDLGVAQHF. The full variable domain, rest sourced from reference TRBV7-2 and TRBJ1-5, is GAGVSQSPSNKVTEKGKDVELRCDPISGHTALYWYRQSLGQGLEFLIYFQGNSAPDKSGLPSDRFSAERTGGSVSTLTIQRTQQEDSAVYLCASSLDLGVAQHFGDGTRLSIL.